The 8 T cell receptor beta chains presented below share a single source sample, sequenced in a study of T cell responses to AZD1222 COVID-19 vaccine (dated by TCRdb to about 2021). The time point label, as the study defines it: baseline before first vaccination. The protocol used for the library was the immunoSEQ multiplex PCR assay. This is the immuneACCESS table as TCRdb keeps it, with only in-frame sequences that have V and J called. A part of the clones is gone; compared with another copy, unresolved V genes explain less than half, and the rest is unexplained. This sample gives tens of thousands of clones in total; roughly four fifths of them show up just once. The biggest ten clones account for under 7% of the sample. The material was peripheral blood, obtained on day 0 of AZD1222 vaccination. The source is an adult in good health.

The chain joins TRBV2 to TRBJ1-1, with D perhaps matching TRBD1 (6 bases). Germline loops: CDR1 SNHLY, CDR2 FYNNEI. V lost 6 bases and J 4 bases, leaving 12 bases between the germline ends. CDR3 size: 13 residues. CDR3 in amino acids: CASSTGFGTEAFF. The CDR3 region has the DNA TGTGCCAGCAGCACAGGGTTCGGCACTGAAGCTTTCTTT.

In its sample, this clone was seen once. The chain has TRBV4-1 and TRBJ1-1, with D perhaps TRBD1 (5 bases). V gave up 0 bases and J gave up 7 bases, with 12 bases separating them. CDR1 MGHRA and CDR2 YSYEKL come from the germline V gene. The CDR3 extends over 14 amino acids. The CDR3 loop is CASSQDGQGGEAFF. CDR3 sequence (DNA): TGCGCCAGCAGCCAAGATGGGCAGGGAGGTGAAGCTTTCTTT.

V usage is TRBV30 and J usage is TRBJ2-7, with TRBD1 as a possible D gene (6 bases). Germline-derived CDR1 and CDR2 are GTSNPN and SVGIG (reference sequence). This CDR3 has 14 amino acids. With 3 bases removed from V and 3 bases from J, the gap between germline ends came to 15 bases. The CDR3 protein is CAWRRQGLSYEQYF. In nucleotides, the CDR3 is TGTGCCTGGAGGAGGCAGGGGTTAAGCTACGAGCAGTACTTC.

A single count supports this clone. The chain couples TRBV7-9 to TRBJ2-2; possible D gene TRBD1, 6 bases. The CDR3 totals 15 residues. Trimming pared 5 bases from V and 7 bases from J, leaving 17 bases between. Per germline, CDR1 SEHNR and CDR2 FQNEAQ (reference sequence). The CDR3, as DNA: TGTGCCAGCAGCCCCCTAAGGGGGAGAAACGGGGAGCTGTTTTTT. Protein sequence: CASSPLRGRNGELFF.

The chain carries TRBV20-1 and TRBJ2-7, with TRBD2 as a possible D gene (5 bases). Germline V gene sequence: CDR1 DFQATT, CDR2 SNEGSKA (reference sequence). The CDR3 is 11 amino acids. Trimming cost V 3 bases and J 6 bases, with 9 bases left between them. DNA for the CDR3: TGCAGTGCTAGGCGGGTTTTCGAGCAGTACTTC. It yields the protein CSARRVFEQYF.

V and J are TRBV28 and TRBJ2-6; D not resolved. The length of the CDR3 is 15 residues. V was shortened by 10 bases and J by 2 bases, with 15 bases between the two germline ends. Per germline, CDR1 MDHEN and CDR2 SYDVKM. CDR3: CATRMGFPGANVLTF. As DNA, the CDR3 is TGTGCCACCAGGATGGGGTTCCCTGGGGCCAACGTCCTGACTTTC.

The V call is TRBV4-1, the J call TRBJ1-2, with a tentative D call TRBD1 (5 bases). This CDR3 contains 15 residues. V gave up 4 bases and J gave up 4 bases, with 16 bases separating them. Germline V CDR1 and CDR2: MGHRA, YSYEKL. The CDR3 sequence is CASSLKTDRLYGYTF. The CDR3 DNA reads TGCGCCAGCAGCCTTAAAACAGACAGACTCTATGGCTACACCTTC.

V usage is TRBV5-1 and J usage is TRBJ2-7; no firm D call. The CDR3 has 12 residues. Germline V gene lookup returns CDR1 SGHRS and CDR2 YFSETQ. V was clipped by 0 bases and J by 2 bases, with 3 bases between them. CDR3 sequence reads: CASSLDTYEQYF. In DNA, the CDR3 is TGCGCCAGCAGCTTGGACACCTACGAGCAGTACTTC. Complete variable domain (other parts from reference TRBV5-1 and TRBJ2-7): KAGVTQTPRYLIKTRGQQVTLSCSPISGHRSVSWYQQTPGQGLQFLFEYFSETQRNKGNFPGRFSGRQFSNSRSEMNVSTLELGDSALYLCASSLDTYEQYFGPGTRLTVT.